This entry lists 24 T cell receptor beta chains sequenced from one sample in a study of radiotherapy plus CTLA-4 blockade in lung cancer. Profiling relied on immunoSEQ multiplex PCR, and the TCRdb table lists in-frame clones only, not all of them. The repertoire has 53,000 or so clones, approximately 79% of them found once; the top ten carry approximately 12%. The sequences come from peripheral blood, collected from a patient treated with radiotherapy plus ipilimumab. The receptors shown here come from a human donor with non-small cell lung cancer who had stable disease on radiotherapy plus ipilimumab.

The chain is built from TRBV10-2 and TRBJ1-3; D is possibly TRBD1 (6 bases). V lost 6 bases and J 0 bases, leaving 6 bases between the germline ends. The CDR3 extends over 13 amino acids. Looked up from germline, CDR1 is WSHSY and CDR2 is SAAADI. The CDR3 DNA is TGCGCCAGCAGGGACAGCTCTGGAAACACCATATATTTT. It is translated as CASRDSSGNTIYF.

CDR3 DNA: TGTGCCAGCAGCTACAGGGGGCACAATCAGCCCCAGCATTTT. It specifies CASSYRGHNQPQHF. This rearrangement joins TRBV28 to TRBJ1-5, with 9 bases matching TRBD1. Germline V gene data show CDR1 as MDHEN and CDR2 as SYDVKM. Trimming took 6 bases from V and 3 from J; bases not matched to a gene: 3. The CDR3 covers 14 residues.

This clone turned up a few times. The chain is built from TRBV6-5 and TRBJ1-3; 8 nucleotides match TRBD1. J lost 4 bases, V lost 6 bases, and 2 bases had no gene match. Looked up from germline, CDR1 is MNHEY and CDR2 is SVGAGI. The CDR3 extends over 13 amino acids. CDR3 DNA sequence: TGTGCCAGCAGACGGACAGGGGGAAACACCATATATTTT. It is translated as CASRRTGGNTIYF.

The CDR3 loop reads CAWRLAGQGNTEAFF. The CDR3 coding sequence is TGTGCCTGGAGATTAGCGGGACAGGGGAACACTGAAGCTTTCTTT. The chain recombines TRBV30 with TRBJ1-1, with TRBD1 identical over 9 bases. The V gene's germline CDR1 is GTSNPN and CDR2 SVGIG (reference sequence). The CDR3 runs 15 residues. J lost 1 base, V lost 3 bases, and 6 bases had no gene match.

The chain uses TRBV25-1 and TRBJ1-2; D gene uncertain. From germline, CDR1 is MGHDK and CDR2 SYGVNS. The CDR3 spans 13 residues. V was cut by 4 bases and J by 4 bases, with 10 bases left in between. The chain's CDR3 is CASSVPGIYGYTF. CDR3 bases: TGTGCCAGCAGTGTCCCGGGGATCTATGGCTACACCTTC.

The genes are TRBV19 and TRBJ1-1; D possibly corresponds to TRBD1 (6 bases). V dropped 5 bases and J dropped 7 bases, with 14 bases sitting between them. Per the germline V gene, CDR1 is LNHDA and CDR2 is SQIVND (reference sequence). The CDR3 is 13 amino acids. The CDR3 DNA is TGTGCCAGTAGTGCCCCGGGGGGGCTTGAAGCTTTCTTT. Encoded protein: CASSAPGGLEAFF.

This clone was counted between two and nine times. The chain joins TRBV6-5 to TRBJ1-2; D is undetermined. Germline CDR1 MNHEY, CDR2 SVGAGI. This CDR3 has 13 residues. The V gene lost 5 bases and the J gene lost 5 bases, with 12 bases spanning the gap. The CDR3 loop reads CASSETDLYGYTF. In DNA form, the CDR3 reads TGTGCCAGCAGTGAAACCGATTTATATGGCTACACCTTC.

This rearrangement joins TRBV27 to TRBJ1-2, with 11 bases matching TRBD1. With 4 bases clipped from V and 5 bases from J, the junction kept 6 bases outside the gene matches. Per the germline V gene, CDR1 is MNHEY and CDR2 is SMNVEV (reference sequence). The CDR3 spans 15 residues. The CDR3 is CASSWGTGGTYGYTF. CDR3 sequence (DNA): TGTGCCAGCAGTTGGGGGACAGGGGGAACGTATGGCTACACCTTC.

This sequence joins TRBV5-1 and TRBJ1-1; possible D gene TRBD1, 6 bases. CDR3 length: 14 amino acids. Germline CDR1 and CDR2: SGHRS and YFSETQ. The V end lost 4 bases, the J end lost 1 base, and 11 bases lay between the germline ends. CDR3: CASSGGQRNTEAFF. The DNA of the CDR3 is TGCGCCAGCAGCGGGGGACAAAGGAACACTGAAGCTTTCTTT.

This chain joins TRBV29-1 and TRBJ1-2, with 9 bases identical to TRBD1. In germline, CDR1 is SQVTM, CDR2 ANQGSEA. Losses at the gene ends were 4 bases for V and 8 bases for J; bases not matched to a gene: 8. The CDR3 is 13 residues long. CDR3 region: CSVATGGLYGYTF. CDR3 bases: TGCAGCGTTGCTACAGGGGGCCTCTACGGCTACACCTTC.

In its sample, this clone was seen once. This chain joins TRBV19 and TRBJ2-3; 7 bases align to TRBD2. CDR1 and CDR2 from the germline V gene are LNHDA and SQIVND (reference sequence). With V trimmed by 4 bases and J by 4 bases, 14 bases remained unmatched. This CDR3 has 17 residues. CDR3 protein: CASSRAWAGVGADTQYF. As DNA, the CDR3 is TGTGCCAGTAGTAGGGCCTGGGCGGGGGTCGGGGCAGATACGCAGTATTTT.

The genes are TRBV15 and TRBJ1-1; maybe TRBD1 (5 bases). The CDR3 loop spans 14 amino acids. From germline, CDR1 is LNHNV and CDR2 YYDKDF (reference sequence). Between the trimmed V and J ends, which lost 0 bases and 10 bases, there was a span of 15 bases. The CDR3 DNA reads TGTGCCACCAGCAGAGAAGGACACTCCCCCTCAGCTTTCTTT. This codes for CATSREGHSPSAFF.

The V and J genes are TRBV5-1 and TRBJ1-4, with D perhaps matching TRBD1 (6 bases). The CDR3 is 15 amino acids. V was trimmed by 0 bases and J by 8 bases, leaving 14 bases between them. In germline, CDR1 is SGHRS, CDR2 YFSETQ. CDR3 nucleotide sequence: TGCGCCAGCAGCTTGGTGGCAGGGGTTAGGGAAAAACTGTTTTTT. It translates to CASSLVAGVREKLFF.

This clone was seen more than once but under ten times. The J gene is TRBJ2-6, the V gene TRBV25-1; maybe TRBD2 (7 bases). Germline V gives CDR1 MGHDK, CDR2 SYGVNS. This CDR3 comprises 18 residues. Trimming removed 0 bases from V and 1 base from J, with 13 bases in between. CDR3 sequence reads: CASSEYGGAGSGANVLTF. For the CDR3, the DNA is TGTGCCAGCAGTGAATATGGGGGGGCAGGATCTGGGGCCAACGTCCTGACTTTC.

V and J are TRBV6-8 and TRBJ1-2; D ambiguous. This CDR3 spans 15 amino acids. V was clipped by 6 bases and J by 7 bases, with 21 bases between them. Per the germline V gene, CDR1 is MNHGY and CDR2 is SAAAGT. CDR3 sequence: CASSYNGPPVSGYTF. DNA for the CDR3: TGTGCCAGCAGCTACAACGGGCCTCCCGTGAGTGGCTACACCTTC.

The chain employs TRBV5-1 and TRBJ1-4; the match to TRBD1 covers 9 bases. Germline V lookup: CDR1 SGHRS, CDR2 YFSETQ. The CDR3 is 15 residues long. After removal of 0 bases from V and 9 bases from J, the junction contained 6 bases not matched to a gene. The CDR3 DNA reads TGCGCCAGCAGCTTGGGCTGGACAGGGGAGAAAAAACTGTTTTTT. It codes for CASSLGWTGEKKLFF.

As regards this clone: This sample includes further DNA sequences coding for the same CDR3. The rearrangement joins TRBV6-5 to TRBJ2-3; TRBD2 aligns across 7 bases. The germline V gene has CDR1 MNHEY and CDR2 SVGAGI. The CDR3 length is 15 residues. The V and J ends lost 5 bases and 0 bases, in that order; junction bases with no gene match: 5. CDR3 loop: CASSRGETSTDTQYF. The CDR3 bases are TGTGCCAGCAGTCGGGGGGAGACTAGCACAGATACGCAGTATTTT.

This clone has more than one count but fewer than ten. The chain recombines TRBV13 with TRBJ1-2, with a weak D call TRBD1 (6 bases). V was cut by 5 bases and J by 3 bases, with 13 bases left in between. The CDR3 loop spans 14 amino acids. CDR1 is PRHDT, CDR2 FYEKMQ, per germline (reference sequence). CDR3 bases: TGTGCCAGCAGCCCCAGGGGAGTGGACTATGGCTACACCTTC. Its protein product is CASSPRGVDYGYTF.

V usage is TRBV6-6 and J usage is TRBJ2-7; 7 bases agree with TRBD2. V was clipped by 2 bases and J by 6 bases; unmatched bases: 4. The CDR3 is 13 residues long. CDR1 is MNHNY, CDR2 SVGAGI, per germline (reference sequence). CDR3 sequence reads: CASSYVRGTEQYV. The CDR3 DNA reads TGTGCCAGCAGTTACGTGCGGGGGACCGAGCAGTACGTC.

This chain joins TRBV4-3 and TRBJ1-6; 7 bases align to TRBD1. Unmatched junction bases numbered 6, after V lost 1 base and J lost 6 bases. The germline V gene has CDR1 LGHNA and CDR2 YSLEER. There are 16 residues in the CDR3. The CDR3 nucleotides read TGCGCCAGCAGCCAAGTCCCGGGACAGCCTAATTCACCCCTCCACTTT. Its protein product is CASSQVPGQPNSPLHF.

The V and J genes are TRBV2 and TRBJ1-5; no firm D call. V was shortened by 1 base and J by 1 base, with 2 bases between the two germline ends. The germline CDR1 and CDR2 sequences are SNHLY and FYNNEI. The CDR3 has 13 amino acids. The CDR3 DNA follows: TGTGCCAGCAGTGAAGAGAGCAATCAGCCCCAGCATTTT. Protein: CASSEESNQPQHF.

This clone is a singleton in its sample. The chain has TRBV5-1 and TRBJ2-7, with D hard to call. V was pared by 4 bases and J by 0 bases, with 8 bases between. CDR3 length equals 13 residues. The V gene's germline CDR1 is SGHRS and CDR2 YFSETQ. The CDR3 DNA is TGCGCCAGCAGCCGAACGAGCTCCTACGAGCAGTACTTC. Its translation is CASSRTSSYEQYF.

This clone showed up just a few times. Germline and junction disagree at one end, which may indicate a read error. Other DNA sequences in this sample translate to the same CDR3. The chain uses TRBV13 and TRBJ1-2, with D possibly TRBD1 on 5 matching bases. Per germline, CDR1 PRHDT and CDR2 FYEKMQ (reference sequence). The length of the CDR3 is 15 residues. CDR3 in amino acids: CARSAGPGGGYGYTF. DNA of the CDR3: TGCGCCCGCAGCGCGGGACCGGGGGGGGGCTATGGCTACACCTTC.

The chain joins TRBV10-1 to TRBJ1-1, with D unresolved. The CDR3 length is 13 residues. The germline V gene has CDR1 WNHNN and CDR2 SYGVQD (reference sequence). V dropped 8 bases and J dropped 3 bases, with 13 bases sitting between them. Here the CDR3 reads CASHGDGDTEAFF. The CDR3 bases are TGCGCCAGCCACGGCGATGGAGACACTGAAGCTTTCTTT.